This T cell receptor beta chain was sequenced during a study of blood T cell repertoires in COVID-19. About the study: PBMCs, B-cell-depleted T cells, or T cells were the source of the cDNA or gDNA that made up the material.

One Seattle source followed patients from active infection through their disease course. The method was immunoSEQ multiplex PCR; TCRdb's version includes in-frame clones alone and lacks a portion of them. The table records 330,000 or so clones, 87% of them present only once. CDR3 length: 15 residues. V lost 1 base and J 0 bases, leaving 10 bases between the germline ends. The germline V gene encodes CDR1 SEHNR and CDR2 FQNEAQ (reference sequence). The material sequenced was peripheral blood. The clonotype was recovered from a man aged 25 to 45 with COVID-19, enrolled during active disease. This rearrangement joins TRBV7-9 to TRBJ2-7; tentatively, D is TRBD2 (5 bases). The CDR3 loop reads CASSLVEGSSYEQYF. The CDR3 coding sequence is TGTGCCAGCAGCTTAGTGGAAGGGAGCTCCTACGAGCAGTACTTC.